This entry lists 19 T cell receptor beta chains sequenced from one sample in a study of blood T cells in healthy people across ages. Then a second PCR, running about 7 to 11 cycles, was carried out with a sample-barcoded 5' primer and a J-beta primer mix. TCRdb reprocessed the 5' RACE reads with MiXCR, giving one entry per CDR3 protein. The sample carries 450,000 to 700,000 distinct CDR3 sequences, approximately 25% recorded once. The source material was blood. These receptors were collected from a woman between 65 and 79 years old in good health.

The table lists this clonotype with a few counts. This chain links TRBV20-1 with TRBJ2-3; D is uncertain. The CDR3 runs 16 residues. V was clipped by 0 bases and J by 4 bases, with 17 bases between them. Germline CDR1 DFQATT, CDR2 SNEGSKA (reference sequence). Here the CDR3 reads CSARDLSSYLPDTQYF. The CDR3, as DNA: TGCAGTGCTAGAGATCTGTCGTCCTATTTACCAGATACGCAGTATTTT.

This chain connects TRBV7-2 to TRBJ2-5; possibly TRBD1 or TRBD2 for D (5 bases each). The end of the DNA fits TRBJ2-1 better, so the J call may be wrong. Germline V gene lookup returns CDR1 SGHTA and CDR2 FQGNSA. This CDR3 region has 12 residues. CDR3 loop: CASTEDRGGQFF. Written as DNA, the CDR3 is TGTGCCAGCACCGAGGACCGTGGGGGGCAGTTCTTC.

This clonotype was counted between two and nine times. This CDR3 fails to terminate in the conserved phenylalanine or tryptophan, so it likely reflects a read error. The V and J genes are TRBV12-3 or TRBV12-4 and TRBJ1-2; TRBD1 might be the D (5 bases). Trimming stripped 5 bases from V and 5 bases from J, with 12 bases between. The CDR3 contains 13 residues. CDR3 protein: CASSPVWGYGYTL. DNA for the CDR3: TGTGCCAGCAGTCCGGTTTGGGGGTATGGCTACACCCTC.

J is TRBJ2-5 and V is TRBV10-3; TRBD1 aligns across 9 bases. The CDR3 contains 16 residues. Per the germline V gene, CDR1 is ENHRY and CDR2 is SYGVKD. The V segment lost 2 bases and the J segment 5 bases; nucleotides outside the gene matches: 9. CDR3 region: CAISERSPGQGETQYF. CDR3 bases: TGTGCCATCAGTGAGCGGTCCCCGGGACAGGGCGAGACCCAGTACTTC.

This clonotype was seen a few times. This sequence joins TRBV14 and TRBJ2-2, with 7 bases lining up with TRBD1. Germline V CDR1 and CDR2: SGHDN, FVKESK. The CDR3 has 16 residues. J was trimmed by 2 bases and V by 4 bases; bases with no gene match: 7. This CDR3 reads CASSPFRDSNTGELFF. The CDR3 bases are TGTGCCAGCAGCCCGTTCAGGGACAGTAACACCGGGGAGCTGTTTTTT.

This clonotype appeared a few times. The chain joins TRBV27 to TRBJ2-6; TRBD1 aligns across 10 bases. Germline loops: CDR1 MNHEY, CDR2 SMNVEV (reference sequence). The CDR3 is made up of 18 amino acids. Germline trimming cut 5 bases from V and 3 bases from J; bases unmatched to any gene: 10. CDR3 nucleotide sequence: TGTGCCAGCAGTCGTCGGGACAGGGGCGACCTTGGGGCCAACGTCCTGACTTTC. Protein sequence: CASSRRDRGDLGANVLTF.

In its sample, this clonotype was seen a few times. The chain is built from TRBV5-1 and TRBJ1-2; D is undetermined. The CDR3 is made up of 15 amino acids. CDR1 is SGHRS and CDR2 is YFSETQ in the germline V gene. Trimming took 4 bases from V and 6 from J, leaving 19 bases between them. The CDR3 nucleotides read TGCGCCAGCAGCCCCCTTCCAGGAAGACCGGATGGCTACACCTTC. Translating it yields CASSPLPGRPDGYTF.

The chain links TRBV5-1 to TRBJ2-5; the D call may be TRBD1 or TRBD2 (5 bases each). The CDR3 totals 14 residues. CDR1 SGHRS and CDR2 YFSETQ come from the germline V gene. The V gene lost 1 base and the J gene lost 1 base, with 8 bases spanning the gap. The CDR3 DNA reads as TGCGCCAGCAGCTTGTCGGGGCCCCAAGAGACCCAGTACTTC. Protein: CASSLSGPQETQYF.

This chain links TRBV7-6 with TRBJ2-5, with 10 bases aligning to TRBD1. The CDR3 length is 13 residues. V was clipped by 5 bases and J by 9 bases; unmatched bases: 6. The germline gives CDR1 SGHVS, CDR2 FNYEAQ. CDR3 nucleotides: TGTGCCAGCAGCGCCCAGGACAGGGGGGCCCAGTACTTC. Residues: CASSAQDRGAQYF.

This clonotype was seen a few times. The rearrangement links TRBV20-1 to TRBJ2-5; 8 bases align to TRBD2. The germline V gene has CDR1 DFQATT and CDR2 SNEGSKA (reference sequence). CDR3 size: 15 residues. The V segment lost 5 bases and the J segment 2 bases; nucleotides outside the gene matches: 10. The CDR3 reads CSASRAGGPQETQYF. The CDR3 nucleotides read TGCAGTGCTTCTCGGGCGGGGGGACCACAAGAGACCCAGTACTTC.

The CDR3 DNA sequence: TGTGCCAGCAGTTTTAGACAAGCGAACACCGGGGAGCTGTTTTTT. Protein: CASSFRQANTGELFF. This chain joins TRBV6-5 and TRBJ2-2; D uncertain. Germline V lookup: CDR1 MNHEY, CDR2 SVGAGI. The CDR3 has 15 residues. V was clipped by 4 bases and J by 0 bases, with 9 bases between them.

The chain recombines TRBV29-1 with TRBJ1-4, with 7 bases matching TRBD1. V was pared by 6 bases and J by 7 bases, with 8 bases of the junction left unmatched. Germline values: CDR1 SQVTM, CDR2 ANQGSEA. This CDR3 is 13 amino acids long. CDR3 in DNA: TGCAGCGTGAGGGGGCAAGGGAGTGAAAAACTGTTTTTT. Protein sequence: CSVRGQGSEKLFF.

Regarding this clonotype: At one end, the junction sequence differs from germline, possibly due to a read error. This chain links TRBV5-1 with TRBJ2-7; D remains ambiguous. Germline V gene lookup returns CDR1 SGHRS and CDR2 YFSETQ. This CDR3 region has 13 residues. DNA for the CDR3: TGCGCCAGCAGCTTGAGAGGTCTATACGAGCAGCACTTC. Amino acid sequence: CASSLRGLYEQHF.

This clonotype was seen a few times. V usage is TRBV21-1 and J usage is TRBJ2-4. TRBV21-1 is noted as a pseudogene. CDR3 length equals 14 residues. CDR3 nucleotide sequence: TGTGCCAGCAGCAAAGCCCCAGGAAAAAACATTCAGCACTTC. It yields the protein CASSKAPGKNIQHF.

V is TRBV5-1 and J is TRBJ1-4; TRBD1 matches at 7 bases. Losses at the gene ends were 7 bases for V and 10 bases for J; bases not matched to a gene: 10. CDR3 length equals 13 residues. Germline V lookup: CDR1 SGHRS, CDR2 YFSETQ. Here the CDR3 DNA reads TGCGCCAGCTCAGAGGAGGGGGCCGGAAAACTGTTTTTT. This encodes CASSEEGAGKLFF.

About this clonotype: An end of the junction differs from the germline gene, which may be a read error. This chain uses TRBV6-5 with TRBJ2-5; 10 bases match TRBD1. The DNA end lines up better with TRBJ2-1; the J call may be wrong. This CDR3 contains 15 residues. Germline CDR1 reads MNHEY; CDR2 reads SVGAGI. DNA for the CDR3: TGTGCCGGCAGTTACTCGGGGACAGGGGAGGGTGAGCAGTTCTTC. This translates into CAGSYSGTGEGEQFF.

The chain carries TRBV12-3 or TRBV12-4 and TRBJ2-1, with 14 bases lining up with TRBD2. The ends lost 6 bases at V and 5 bases at J; junction bases unmatched: 6. The CDR3 runs 16 residues. The CDR3 protein is CASSSRTSGGNNEQFF. CDR3 nucleotides: TGTGCCAGCAGCTCCCGGACTAGCGGGGGGAACAATGAGCAGTTCTTC.

This clonotype has only a few counts. Germline is not matched at one junction end, which may reflect a read error. V and J are TRBV4-3 and TRBJ2-5; D is undetermined. The end of the DNA is better explained by TRBJ2-1, so the J call may be wrong. The length of the CDR3 is 15 residues. Germline V CDR1 and CDR2: LGHNA, YSLEER. For the CDR3, the DNA is TGCGCCAGCAGCGATCTCTTAGACTCCTCCAATGAGCAGTTCTTC. It codes for CASSDLLDSSNEQFF.

The chain carries TRBV5-1 and TRBJ2-3; D is possibly TRBD1 (5 bases). V lost 4 bases and J 0 bases, leaving 21 bases between the germline ends. Per the germline V gene, CDR1 is SGHRS and CDR2 is YFSETQ. CDR3 length: 18 amino acids. The CDR3 reads CASSIGRSSDTSTDTQYF. CDR3 in DNA: TGCGCCAGCAGCATAGGCCGCTCTTCGGACACTAGCACAGATACGCAGTATTTT.